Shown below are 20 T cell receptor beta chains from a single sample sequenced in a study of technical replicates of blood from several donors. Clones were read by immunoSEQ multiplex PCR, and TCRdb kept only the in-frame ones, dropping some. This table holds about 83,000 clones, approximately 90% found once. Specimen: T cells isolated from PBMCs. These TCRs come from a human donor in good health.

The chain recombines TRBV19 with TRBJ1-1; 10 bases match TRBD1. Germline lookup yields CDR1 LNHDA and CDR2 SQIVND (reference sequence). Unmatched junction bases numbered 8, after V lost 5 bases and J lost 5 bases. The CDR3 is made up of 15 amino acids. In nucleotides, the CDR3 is TGTGCCAGTAGTCCACAGACAGGGGGCTTGACTGAAGCTTTCTTT. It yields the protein CASSPQTGGLTEAFF.

The CDR3 nucleotides are TGCAGCGTTCGGGGATTATATGGCTACACCTTC. Translation gives CSVRGLYGYTF. The chain has TRBV29-1 and TRBJ1-2; unclear D gene. V was shortened by 5 bases and J by 5 bases, with 9 bases between the two germline ends. From germline, CDR1 is SQVTM and CDR2 ANQGSEA. This CDR3 has 11 amino acids.

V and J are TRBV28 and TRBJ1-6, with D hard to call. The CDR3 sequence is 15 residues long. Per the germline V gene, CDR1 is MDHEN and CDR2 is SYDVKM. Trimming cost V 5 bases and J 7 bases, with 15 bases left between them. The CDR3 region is CASSLDVARNSPLHF. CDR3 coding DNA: TGTGCCAGCAGTCTCGATGTGGCTCGCAATTCACCCCTCCACTTT.

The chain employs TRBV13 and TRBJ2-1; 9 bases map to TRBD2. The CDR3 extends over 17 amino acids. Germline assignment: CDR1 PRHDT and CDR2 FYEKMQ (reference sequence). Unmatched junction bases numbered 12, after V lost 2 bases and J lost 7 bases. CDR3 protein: CASSLTPLAGGRNEQFF. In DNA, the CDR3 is TGTGCCAGCAGCTTAACACCCCTGGCGGGAGGGCGGAATGAGCAGTTCTTC.

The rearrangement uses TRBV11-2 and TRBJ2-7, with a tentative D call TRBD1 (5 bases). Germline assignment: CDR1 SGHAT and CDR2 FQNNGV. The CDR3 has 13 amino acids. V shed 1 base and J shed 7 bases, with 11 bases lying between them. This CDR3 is CASSLVGAGEQYF. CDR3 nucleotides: TGTGCCAGCAGCTTAGTAGGGGCTGGAGAGCAGTACTTC. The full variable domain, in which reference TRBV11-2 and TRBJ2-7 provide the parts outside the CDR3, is EAGVAQSPRYKIIEKRQSVAFWCNPISGHATLYWYQQILGQGPKLLIQFQNNGVVDDSQLPKDRFSAERLKGVDSTLKIQPAKLEDSAVYLCASSLVGAGEQYFGPGTRLTVT.

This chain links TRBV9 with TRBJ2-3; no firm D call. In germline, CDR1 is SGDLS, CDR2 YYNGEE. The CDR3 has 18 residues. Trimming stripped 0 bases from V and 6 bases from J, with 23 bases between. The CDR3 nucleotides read TGTGCCAGCAGCGTAGGGTCCAATTGGCGGAATCGCCCCGATACGCAGTATTTT. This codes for CASSVGSNWRNRPDTQYF.

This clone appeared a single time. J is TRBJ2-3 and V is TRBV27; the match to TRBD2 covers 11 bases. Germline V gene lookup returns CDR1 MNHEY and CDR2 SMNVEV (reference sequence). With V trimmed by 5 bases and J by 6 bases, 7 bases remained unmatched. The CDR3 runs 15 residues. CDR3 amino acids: CASSIKTSGADTQYF. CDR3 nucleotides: TGTGCCAGCAGTATAAAGACTAGCGGGGCGGATACGCAGTATTTT.

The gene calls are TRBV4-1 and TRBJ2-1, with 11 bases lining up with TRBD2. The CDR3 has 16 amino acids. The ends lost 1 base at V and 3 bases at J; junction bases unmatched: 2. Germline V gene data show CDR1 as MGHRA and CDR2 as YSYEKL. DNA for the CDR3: TGCGCCAGCAGCCAAGCCGGGACTAGCGGCTACAATGAGCAGTTCTTC. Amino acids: CASSQAGTSGYNEQFF.

CDR3 in amino acids: CASTGRDTEAFF. CDR3 bases: TGTGCCAGCACTGGGAGGGACACTGAAGCTTTCTTT. This chain links TRBV27 with TRBJ1-1, with D uncertain. In germline, CDR1 is MNHEY, CDR2 SMNVEV (reference sequence). The CDR3 has 12 residues. V lost 7 bases and J lost 3, with 9 bases in between.

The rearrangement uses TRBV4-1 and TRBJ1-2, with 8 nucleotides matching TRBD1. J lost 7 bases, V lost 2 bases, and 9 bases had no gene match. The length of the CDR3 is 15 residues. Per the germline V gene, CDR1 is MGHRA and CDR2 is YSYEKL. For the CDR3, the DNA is TGCGCCAGCAGCCAACCGCGACAGGGGAAGCGTGGCTACACCTTC. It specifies CASSQPRQGKRGYTF.

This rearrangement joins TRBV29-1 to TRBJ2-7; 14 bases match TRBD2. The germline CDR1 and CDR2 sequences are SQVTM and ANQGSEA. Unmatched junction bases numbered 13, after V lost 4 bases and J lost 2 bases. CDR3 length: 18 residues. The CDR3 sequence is CSVVLGLAGVDHPYEQYF. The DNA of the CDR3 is TGCAGCGTTGTTTTGGGACTAGCGGGAGTAGATCATCCCTACGAGCAGTACTTC.

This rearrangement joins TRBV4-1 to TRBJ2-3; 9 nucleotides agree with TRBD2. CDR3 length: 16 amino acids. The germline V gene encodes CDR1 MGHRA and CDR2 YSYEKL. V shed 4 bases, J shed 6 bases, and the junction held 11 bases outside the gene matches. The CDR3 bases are TGCGCCAGCAGCCCCCGGGGTAGCGGGGGCCGGGATACGCAGTATTTT. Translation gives CASSPRGSGGRDTQYF.

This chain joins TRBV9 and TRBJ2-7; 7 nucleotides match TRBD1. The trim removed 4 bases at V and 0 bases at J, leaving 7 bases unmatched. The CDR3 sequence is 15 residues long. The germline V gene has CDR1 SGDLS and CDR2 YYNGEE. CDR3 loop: CASSTSTGSSYEQYF. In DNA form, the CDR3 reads TGTGCCAGCAGCACCTCGACAGGGAGCTCCTACGAGCAGTACTTC.

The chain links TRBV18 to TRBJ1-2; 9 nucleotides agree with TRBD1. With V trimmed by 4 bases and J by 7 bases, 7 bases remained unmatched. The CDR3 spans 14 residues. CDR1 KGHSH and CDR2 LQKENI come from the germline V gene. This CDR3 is CASSREQGARGYTF. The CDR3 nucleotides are TGTGCCAGCTCACGTGAACAGGGGGCGCGTGGCTACACCTTC.

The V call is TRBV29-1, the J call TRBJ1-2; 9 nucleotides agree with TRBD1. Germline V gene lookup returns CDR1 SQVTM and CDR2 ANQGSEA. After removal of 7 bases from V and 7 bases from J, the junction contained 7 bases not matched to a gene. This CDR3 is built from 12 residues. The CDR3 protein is CSARQGDGGYTF. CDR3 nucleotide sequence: TGCAGCGCTCGACAGGGGGATGGTGGCTACACCTTC.

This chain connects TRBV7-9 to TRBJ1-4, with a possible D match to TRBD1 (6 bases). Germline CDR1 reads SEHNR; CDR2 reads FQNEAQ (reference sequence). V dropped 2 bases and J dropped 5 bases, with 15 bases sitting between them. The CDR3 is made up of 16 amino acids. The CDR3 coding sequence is TGTGCCAGCAGCTTATTGTACTGGACAGAAAATGAAAAACTGTTTTTT. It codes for CASSLLYWTENEKLFF.

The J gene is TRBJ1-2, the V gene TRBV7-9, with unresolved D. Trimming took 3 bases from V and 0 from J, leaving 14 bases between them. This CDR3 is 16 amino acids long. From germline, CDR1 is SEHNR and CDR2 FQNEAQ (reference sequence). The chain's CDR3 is CASSFSGSSANYGYTF. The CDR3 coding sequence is TGTGCCAGCAGCTTTAGCGGCAGTTCAGCTAACTATGGCTACACCTTC.

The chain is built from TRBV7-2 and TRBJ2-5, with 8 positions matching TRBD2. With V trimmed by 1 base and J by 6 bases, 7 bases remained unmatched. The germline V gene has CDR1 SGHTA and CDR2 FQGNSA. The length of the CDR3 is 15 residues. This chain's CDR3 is CASSLGPAGEQTQYF. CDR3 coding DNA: TGTGCCAGCAGCTTAGGTCCAGCGGGAGAACAGACCCAGTACTTC.

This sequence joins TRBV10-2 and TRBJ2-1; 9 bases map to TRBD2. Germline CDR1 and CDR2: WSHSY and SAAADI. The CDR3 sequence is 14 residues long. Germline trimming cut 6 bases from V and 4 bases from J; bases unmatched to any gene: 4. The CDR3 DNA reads TGCGCCAGCAGCCTTAGCGGGAGTTACAATGAGCAGTTCTTC. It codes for CASSLSGSYNEQFF.

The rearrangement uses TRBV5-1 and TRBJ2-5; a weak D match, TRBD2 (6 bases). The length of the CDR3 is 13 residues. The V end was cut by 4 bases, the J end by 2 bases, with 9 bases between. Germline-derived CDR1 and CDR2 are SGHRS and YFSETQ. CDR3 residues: CASSGGNQETQYF. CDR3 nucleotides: TGCGCCAGCAGCGGGGGGAATCAAGAGACCCAGTACTTC.